This is a list of T cell receptor beta chains from one sample in a study of tumor-infiltrating lymphocytes in primary liver carcinoma. In TCRdb, the multiplex PCR reads were re-called with MiXCR into one record per CDR3 protein. The sample shows approximately 300,000 distinct CDR3 sequences, approximately 65% of them seen only once. Sequences were obtained from peripheral blood. The receptors were sampled from a man aged 40-50 years with primary liver carcinoma and hepatitis B virus infection. Each CDR3 is given with its conserved first and last residue. The D gene is left open where the match is weak.

D	V	CDR3
-	TRBV4-3	CASSQDGASSNYGYTF
TRBD2	TRBV6-2/TRBV6-3	CASSYDGRTSGIYEQYF
-	TRBV12-3/TRBV12-4	CASRRTTDAQYF
-	TRBV11-2	CASRSSDNDQFF
-	TRBV11-1	CASNLPRVNSPLHF
TRBD1	TRBV5-1	CASSPAGTGSSYEQYF
-	TRBV5-1	CASSLSLQEIQYF
-	TRBV7-9	CASSPAGVSTDTQYF
TRBD2	TRBV5-6	CAGSKLAGVGEQYF
-	TRBV7-9	CASSLVPTDEQFF
-	TRBV30	CAWRVGASCEQYF
TRBD2	TRBV4-1	CASSQETSGLVGELFF
TRBD1	TRBV19	CASSPGQLGGTSAFF
-	TRBV7-9	CASGGAYYEQFF
TRBD1	TRBV12-3/TRBV12-4	CASSMDRAQPQHF
TRBD2	TRBV18	CASSPASGSRDTQYF
TRBD2	TRBV4-2	CASNQDVGGRLNEQFF
TRBD1	TRBV4-1	CASSQSRDRGQPQHF
-	TRBV4-1	CASSQVGPNSYEQYF
-	TRBV6-1	CASRGLSTDTQHF
TRBD2	TRBV4-1	CASSHGGMGGANVLTF
TRBD1	TRBV4-3	CASSQDRGPETQYF
-	TRBV5-5	CASSFPDSKEAFF
-	TRBV28	CASIASLSTDTQYF
TRBD2	TRBV10-1	CTSSPLAGVPGELFF
-	TRBV12-3/TRBV12-4	CASSPQDGLGVSPLHF
TRBD2	TRBV6-6	CASSYSSGGAAKNIQYF
-	TRBV24-1	CATSDPGRTDTQYF
-	TRBV11-1	CASSSPDAGARTDTQYF
-	TRBV7-3	CASSLSHGVGTGELFF
-	TRBV11-3	CASRYTSYRRGETQYF
TRBD2	TRBV29-1	CSVAGTSGSLGELFF
-	TRBV7-8	CASSLSRGGYNEQFF
-	TRBV4-2	CASSQEASDGNTTYF
-	TRBV11-3	CASSPRGSITQGTEASF
-	TRBV10-3	CAISDRSTYEQYF
TRBD1	TRBV7-9	CASSLRSVRGQLSGANVLTF
-	TRBV28	CASTTTGTAADTQYF
TRBD1	TRBV5-4	CASSWDRGQPQYF
TRBD2	TRBV6-1	CASSERSGRGTTDMQYF
-	TRBV5-1	CASSPVGGTYNEQFF
-	TRBV29-1	CSARGQGTQYF
TRBD2	TRBV28	CASSSAGVLKDTQYF
-	TRBV6-5	CASSYPSGGGPYEQYF
-	TRBV12-3/TRBV12-4	CASSLPPRGYDQYF
-	TRBV4-2	CASSQDGSSGGYTF
-	TRBV11-1	CASSPDRSSGETQYF
TRBD1	TRBV5-1	CASSQDRGTYNEQFF
TRBD2	TRBV2	CASRSGGSSYNEQFF
-	TRBV11-2	CASSPLVSDRELFF
-	TRBV11-2	CASSPGSIKGTGRETQYF
-	TRBV5-6	CASSRRGEISNEQFF
TRBD2	TRBV6-2/TRBV6-3	CASSSTRRTSGRRKTQYF